This TCR beta chain was obtained from a study of blood T cell repertoires in COVID-19. The method was immunoSEQ multiplex PCR; TCRdb's version includes in-frame clones alone and lacks a portion of them. There are about 250,000 clones in the sample; about nine tenths occur only once, and about 1.7% lies in the top ten. This clone was counted a few times. The clonotype comes from a woman aged 60 to 75 who had recovered from COVID-19. The sequenced material came from peripheral blood.

The CDR3 is CASSLGAGGRADTQYF. In DNA form, the CDR3 reads TGTGCCAGCAGCTTAGGGGCAGGGGGCAGGGCAGATACGCAGTATTTT. The V gene is TRBV7-2, the J gene TRBJ2-3, with TRBD1 matching over 8 bases. Looked up from germline, CDR1 is SGHTA and CDR2 is FQGNSA. Unmatched junction bases numbered 7, after V lost 1 base and J lost 4 bases. The CDR3 is made up of 16 amino acids.